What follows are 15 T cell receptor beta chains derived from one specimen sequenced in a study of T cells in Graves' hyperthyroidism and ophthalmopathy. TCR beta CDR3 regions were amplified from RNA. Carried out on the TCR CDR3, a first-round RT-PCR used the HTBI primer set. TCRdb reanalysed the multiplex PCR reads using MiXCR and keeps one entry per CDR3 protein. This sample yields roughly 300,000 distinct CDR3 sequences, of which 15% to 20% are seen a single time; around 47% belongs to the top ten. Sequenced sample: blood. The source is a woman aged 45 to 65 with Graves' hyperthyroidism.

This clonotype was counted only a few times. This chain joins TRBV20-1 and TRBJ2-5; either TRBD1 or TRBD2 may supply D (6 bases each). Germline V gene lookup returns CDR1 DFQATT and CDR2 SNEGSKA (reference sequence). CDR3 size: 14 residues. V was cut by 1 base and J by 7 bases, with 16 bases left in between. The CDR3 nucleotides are TGCAGTGCTAGAGGCTTCGGGGGCGCGGGGACCCAGTACTTC. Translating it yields CSARGFGGAGTQYF.

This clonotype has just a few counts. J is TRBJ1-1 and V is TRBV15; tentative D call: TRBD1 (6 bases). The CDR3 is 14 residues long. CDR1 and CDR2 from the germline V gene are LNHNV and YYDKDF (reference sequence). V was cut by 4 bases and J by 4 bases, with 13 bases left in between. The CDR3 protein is CATSKNQGSTEAFF. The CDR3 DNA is TGTGCCACCAGCAAAAACCAGGGGAGCACTGAAGCTTTCTTT.

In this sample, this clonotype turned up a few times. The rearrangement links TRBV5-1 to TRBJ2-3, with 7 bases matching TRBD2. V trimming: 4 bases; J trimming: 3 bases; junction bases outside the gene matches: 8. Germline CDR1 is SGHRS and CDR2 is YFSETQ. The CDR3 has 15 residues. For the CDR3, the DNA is TGCGCCAGCAGCCCGTTCGGACTAGAGACAGATACGCAGTATTTT. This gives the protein CASSPFGLETDTQYF.

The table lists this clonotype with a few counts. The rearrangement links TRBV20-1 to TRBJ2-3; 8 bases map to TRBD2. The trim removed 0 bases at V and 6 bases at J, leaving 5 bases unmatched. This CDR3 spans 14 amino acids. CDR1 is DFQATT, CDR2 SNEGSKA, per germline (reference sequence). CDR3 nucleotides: TGCAGTGCTAGAGATACGGGGGGGCTGGATACGCAGTATTTT. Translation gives CSARDTGGLDTQYF.

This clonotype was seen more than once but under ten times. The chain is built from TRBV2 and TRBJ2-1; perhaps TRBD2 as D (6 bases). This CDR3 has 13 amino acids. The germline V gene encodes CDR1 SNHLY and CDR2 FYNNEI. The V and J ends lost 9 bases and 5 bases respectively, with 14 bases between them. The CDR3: CASGGTLDNEQFF. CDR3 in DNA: TGTGCCAGTGGGGGGACGCTAGACAATGAGCAGTTCTTC.

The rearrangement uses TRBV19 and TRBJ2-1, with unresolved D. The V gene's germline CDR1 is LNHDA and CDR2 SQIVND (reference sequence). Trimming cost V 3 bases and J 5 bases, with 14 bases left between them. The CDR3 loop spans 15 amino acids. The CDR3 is CASSIDWGPDNEQFF. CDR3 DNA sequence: TGTGCCAGTAGTATTGATTGGGGTCCAGACAATGAGCAGTTCTTC.

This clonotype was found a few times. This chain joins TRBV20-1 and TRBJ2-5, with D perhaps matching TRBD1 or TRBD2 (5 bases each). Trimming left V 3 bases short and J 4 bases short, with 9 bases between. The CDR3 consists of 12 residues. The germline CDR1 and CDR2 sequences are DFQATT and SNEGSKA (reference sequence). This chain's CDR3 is CSARGVGETQYF. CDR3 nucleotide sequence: TGCAGTGCTAGGGGGGTAGGAGAGACCCAGTACTTC.

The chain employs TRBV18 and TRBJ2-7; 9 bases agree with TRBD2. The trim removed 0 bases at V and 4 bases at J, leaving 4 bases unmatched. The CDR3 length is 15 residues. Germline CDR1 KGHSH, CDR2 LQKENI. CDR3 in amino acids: CASSPPSGRLYEQYF. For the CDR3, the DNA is TGTGCCAGCTCACCACCAAGCGGGAGGTTATACGAGCAGTACTTC.

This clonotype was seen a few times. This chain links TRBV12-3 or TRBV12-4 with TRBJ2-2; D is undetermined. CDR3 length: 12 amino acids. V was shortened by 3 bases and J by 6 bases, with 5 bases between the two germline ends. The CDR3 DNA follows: TGTGCCAGCAGTTTGGAACCCGGGGAGCTGTTTTTT. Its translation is CASSLEPGELFF.

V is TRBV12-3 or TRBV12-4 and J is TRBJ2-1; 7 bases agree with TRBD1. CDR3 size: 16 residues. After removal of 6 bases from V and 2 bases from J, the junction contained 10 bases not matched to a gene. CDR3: CASRSTGMDPYNEQFF. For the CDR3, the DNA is TGTGCCAGCAGATCGACAGGGATGGATCCCTACAATGAGCAGTTCTTC.

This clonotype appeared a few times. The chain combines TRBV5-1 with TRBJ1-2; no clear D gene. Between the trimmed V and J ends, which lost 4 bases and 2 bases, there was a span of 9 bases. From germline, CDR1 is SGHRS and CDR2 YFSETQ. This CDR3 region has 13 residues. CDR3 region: CASSTWTNYGYTF. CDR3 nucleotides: TGCGCCAGCAGCACCTGGACGAACTATGGCTACACCTTC.

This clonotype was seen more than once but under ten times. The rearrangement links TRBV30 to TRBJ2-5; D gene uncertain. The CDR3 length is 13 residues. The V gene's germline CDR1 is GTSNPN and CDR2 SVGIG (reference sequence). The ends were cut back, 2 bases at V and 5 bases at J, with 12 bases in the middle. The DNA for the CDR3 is TGTGCCTGGAGTTGGACGGGCAGTGAGACCCAGTACTTC. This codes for CAWSWTGSETQYF.

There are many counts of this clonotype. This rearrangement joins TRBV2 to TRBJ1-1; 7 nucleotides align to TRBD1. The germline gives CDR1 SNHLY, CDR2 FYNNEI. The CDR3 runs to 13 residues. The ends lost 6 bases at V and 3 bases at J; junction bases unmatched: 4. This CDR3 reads CASRDGTDTEAFF. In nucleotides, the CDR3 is TGTGCCAGCAGGGATGGGACAGACACTGAAGCTTTCTTT. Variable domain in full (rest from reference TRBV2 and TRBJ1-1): EPEVTQTPSHQVTQMGQEVILRCVPISNHLYFYWYRQILGQKVEFLVSFYNNEISEKSEIFDDQFSVERPDGSNFTLKIRSTKLEDSAMYFCASRDGTDTEAFFGQGTRLTVV.

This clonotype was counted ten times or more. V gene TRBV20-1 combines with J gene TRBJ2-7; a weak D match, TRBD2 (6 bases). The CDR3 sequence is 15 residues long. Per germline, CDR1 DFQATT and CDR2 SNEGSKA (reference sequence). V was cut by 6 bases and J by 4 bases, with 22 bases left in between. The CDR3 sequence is CSAPGSPGESYEQYF. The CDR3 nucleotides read TGCAGTGCCCCAGGTAGCCCGGGAGAGTCGTACGAGCAGTACTTC.

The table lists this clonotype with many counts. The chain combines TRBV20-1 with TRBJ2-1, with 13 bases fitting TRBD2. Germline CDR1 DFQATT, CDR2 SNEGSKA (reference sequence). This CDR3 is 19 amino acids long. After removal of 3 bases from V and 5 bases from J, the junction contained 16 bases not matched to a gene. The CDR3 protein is CSASPYGDFGTSGNNEQFF. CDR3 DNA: TGCAGTGCTAGCCCCTATGGGGACTTCGGGACTAGCGGGAACAATGAGCAGTTCTTC.